Given below is one T cell receptor (beta chain) in context. The data originate from a study of identical twins. From the 5' RACE reads, TCRdb called clonotypes with MiXCR, one entry per CDR3 protein. The sample consists of 200,000 to 250,000 distinct CDR3 sequences, about 6.7% of them appearing once. The data also belong to a second study, concerning T cells expressing NK-cell markers. Per that paper: Expanded NKG2C+ T cell clones were not confirmed as HCMV-specific.

This TCR was sampled from a woman aged 18-29 years in good health. The sample taken for sequencing was CD8+ T cells sorted from blood.

The CDR3 spells CASSQGTGNRKTQYF. Written as DNA, the CDR3 is TGTGCCAGCAGCCAAGGGACAGGGAATAGGAAGACCCAGTACTTC. The chain joins TRBV14 to TRBJ2-5, with 8 bases matching TRBD1. Germline lookup yields CDR1 SGHDN and CDR2 FVKESK. V shed 1 base, J shed 6 bases, and the junction held 7 bases outside the gene matches. The length of the CDR3 is 15 residues.